Reported below is one TCR beta chain. Its target is unknown. This entry belongs to a study of T cells in Graves' hyperthyroidism and ophthalmopathy. Study-wide background: Peripheral blood was drawn at first diagnosis, prior to all treatment.

Study-wide points: A 13 V-J model separated ophthalmopathy from stable hyperthyroidism.

Those patients with uncontrolled infection, other autoimmune disease, pregnancy or lactation were excluded. TCR beta CDR3 regions were amplified from RNA transcripts. Carried out on the TCR CDR3, a first-round RT-PCR used the HTBI primer set. Via MiXCR, TCRdb re-called the multiplex PCR reads, giving one row per CDR3 protein. The data show hundreds of thousands of distinct CDR3 sequences, with around 22% seen just once and about 11% held by the top ten. The sequenced sample was blood. The clonotype was recovered from a woman in her twenties or thirties with Graves' ophthalmopathy.

CDR3 coding DNA: TGTGCCAGCAACAGACAGGGGACTACGAACACCGGGGAGCTGTTTTTT. This translates into CASNRQGTTNTGELFF. The chain recombines TRBV11-2 with TRBJ2-2, with TRBD1 as a possible D gene (8 bases). V was shortened by 7 bases and J by 0 bases, with 15 bases between the two germline ends. This CDR3 comprises 16 residues. In germline, CDR1 is SGHAT, CDR2 FQNNGV.